This TCR beta chain was identified in a study of cytomegalovirus exposure and HLA in healthy donors. The PCR contained 60 Vbeta and 13 Jbeta primers. Using immunoSEQ multiplex PCR, the repertoire was profiled, and TCRdb retains in-frame clones only, with some absent. The data show fewer than 200,000 clones, roughly 85% seen once. In this sample, this clone turned up a few times. Its specificity is not known. Study-wide results and limits: Cytomegalovirus status was reportedly diagnosed by the classifier with high sensitivity and specificity. Later, an analysis showed that TCR beta chains associated with HLA were more clonally expanded than others that were equally common. Cytomegalovirus association was assigned to about 150 TCR beta chains.

Trimming left V 5 bases short and J 3 bases short, with 11 bases between. The CDR3 runs to 13 residues. Germline values: CDR1 KGHSH, CDR2 LQKENI. The clonotype comes from a man under 40 in good health and CMV-seropositive. The sample taken for sequencing was PBMCs. The V gene is TRBV18, the J gene TRBJ2-7; possible D gene TRBD2, 6 bases. CDR3 amino acids: CASSAGLRYEQYV. The CDR3 bases are TGTGCCAGCTCAGCGGGACTCCGCTACGAGCAGTACGTC.